This T cell receptor (beta chain) was captured by sequencing in a study of vaccination effects on CD4 cells after COVID-19. Researchers isolated CD4+ T cells once 9 to 11 days of culture had elapsed. The person was diagnosed with PCR-confirmed SARS-CoV-2 infection between March and December 2020. Each participant was given two doses of one vaccine (BNT162b2 or mRNA-1273). Days 3 and 7 saw half the medium replaced with IL-2 medium. V was clipped by 10 bases and J by 4 bases, with 19 bases between them. The germline V gene encodes CDR1 SGHTA and CDR2 FQGNSA. The CDR3 is 15 residues long. Notes on this clone: Its matching antigen is unknown.

Using immunoSEQ multiplex PCR, the repertoire was profiled, and TCRdb retains in-frame clones only, with some absent. The repertoire holds around 50,000 clones, about 76% seen once, with roughly 5.2% in the top ten. Material: CD4+ T cells from PBMCs cultured without peptide, obtained after COVID-19 vaccination. This clonotype was obtained from a human donor who had a prior SARS-CoV-2 infection. This chain joins TRBV7-2 and TRBJ2-2; either TRBD1 or TRBD2 may supply D (5 bases each). The CDR3 sequence: CATSPRLGTTGELFF. The CDR3 DNA sequence: TGTGCCACCTCCCCGAGGCTGGGGACCACCGGGGAGCTGTTTTTT.